What follows is one T cell receptor beta chain and its context. The sample is drawn from a study of control samples from healthy donors and cancer patients. This CDR3 has 14 residues. The germline V and J ends were trimmed by 6 bases and 0 bases, with 10 bases remaining between them. Germline values: CDR1 MNHEY, CDR2 SVGAGI. Clones were read by immunoSEQ multiplex PCR, and TCRdb kept only the in-frame ones, dropping some. The sample lists around 76,000 clones, around 90% seen once, with approximately 8.8% in the top ten. The sequence came from a woman aged 45 to 65 with colorectal cancer. The sample taken for sequencing was PBMCs. The genes are TRBV6-5 and TRBJ2-3; D remains ambiguous. The CDR3 here is CASSPGHSTDTQYF. CDR3 coding DNA: TGTGCCAGCAGCCCCGGGCATAGCACAGATACGCAGTATTTT.